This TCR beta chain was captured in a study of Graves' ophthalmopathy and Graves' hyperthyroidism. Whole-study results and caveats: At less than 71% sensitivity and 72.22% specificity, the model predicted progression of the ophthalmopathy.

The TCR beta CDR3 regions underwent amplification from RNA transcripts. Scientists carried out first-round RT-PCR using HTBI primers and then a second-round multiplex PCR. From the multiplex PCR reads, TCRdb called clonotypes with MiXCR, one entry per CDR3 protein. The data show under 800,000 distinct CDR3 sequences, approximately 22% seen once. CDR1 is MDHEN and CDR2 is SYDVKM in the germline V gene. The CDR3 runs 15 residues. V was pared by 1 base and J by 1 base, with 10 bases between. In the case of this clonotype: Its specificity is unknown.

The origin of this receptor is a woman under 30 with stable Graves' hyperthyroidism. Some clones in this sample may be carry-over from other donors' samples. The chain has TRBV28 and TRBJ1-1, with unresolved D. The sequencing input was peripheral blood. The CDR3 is CASSLSEGRNTEAFF. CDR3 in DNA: TGTGCCAGCAGTTTATCGGAAGGGCGGAACACTGAAGCTTTCTTT.